This T cell receptor (beta chain) was identified during a study of blood T cells in healthy people across ages. This clonotype showed up just a few times. Its antigen is undetermined. Study outcomes and limitations: The donors' CMV status was not determined, possibly confounding changes in expanded clonotypes.

Primers used in a second PCR of about 6 to 11 cycles were a sample-barcoded 5' primer and a J-beta primer mix. TCRdb redid the calling of the 5' RACE reads with MiXCR, one entry per CDR3 protein. The sample holds under 800,000 distinct CDR3 sequences, around 21% seen once. Germline CDR1 reads SGHTA; CDR2 reads FQGNSA. The CDR3 sequence is 14 residues long. V lost 4 bases and J lost 5; bases outside the gene matches: 4. This chain joins TRBV7-2 and TRBJ2-2, with 7 bases identical to TRBD2. The TCR was taken from a man between 65 and 79 years old in good health. Sequencing input: blood. CDR3 DNA: TGTGCCAGCAGCTCGGGGGGACCGACCGGGGAGCTGTTTTTT. Translating it yields CASSSGGPTGELFF.